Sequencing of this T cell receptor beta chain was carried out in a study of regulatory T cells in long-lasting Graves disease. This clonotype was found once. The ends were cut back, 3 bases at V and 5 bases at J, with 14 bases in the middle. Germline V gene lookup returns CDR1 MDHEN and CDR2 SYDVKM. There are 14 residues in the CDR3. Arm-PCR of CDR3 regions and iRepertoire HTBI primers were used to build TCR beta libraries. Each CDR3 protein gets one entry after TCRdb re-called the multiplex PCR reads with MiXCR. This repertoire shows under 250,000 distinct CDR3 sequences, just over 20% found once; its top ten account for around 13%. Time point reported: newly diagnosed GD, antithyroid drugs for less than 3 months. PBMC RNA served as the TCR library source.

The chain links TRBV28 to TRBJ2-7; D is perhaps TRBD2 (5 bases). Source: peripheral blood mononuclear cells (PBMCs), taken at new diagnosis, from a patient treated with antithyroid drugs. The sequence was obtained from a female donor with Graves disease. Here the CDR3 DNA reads TGTGCCAGCAGTTTGGGCCGGGCCGGGAACGAGCAGTACTTC. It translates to CASSLGRAGNEQYF.